This TCR beta chain is from a study of regulatory T cells in long-lasting Graves disease (dated by TCRdb to the early 2020s). Regarding the complete study: Patients with newly diagnosed Graves' disease had been on antithyroid drugs for under 3 months. This study used TCR sequencing and RNA sequencing of peripheral blood to compare persistent Graves' disease patients against newly diagnosed Graves' disease patients. The study was conducted in China and was registered as a clinical trial. A total of 35 or so samples were covered by TCR sequencing, comprising some 13 persistent and some 20 newly diagnosed Graves' disease patients. Findings and caveats that apply to the study as a whole: Only peripheral blood was studied, because thyroid tissue, the primary lesion, was inaccessible. The small sample size was acknowledged by the authors as a limitation that may reduce accuracy. Persistent patients shared more public clonotypes among themselves (more than 2,500) than newly diagnosed patients did (about 1,000). Sequencing and analysis were limited to the TCR beta chain. Compared with newly diagnosed patients, persistent Graves' disease patients had lower TCR Shannon entropy and fewer highly expanded clones, which suggests clonal expansion. Persistent disease showed preferential use of TRBV28, TRBJ1-2 and TRBJ2-5, whereas newly diagnosed disease favored TRBV20-1 and TRBJ2-1.

In the paper's terms, the time point label means: newly diagnosed GD, antithyroid drugs for less than 3 months. For both TCR sequencing and RNA sequencing, RNA was extracted from PBMCs using TRIzol. Graves' disease was diagnosed according to American Thyroid Association guidelines. Patients were recruited from an endocrinology department in Xi'an, China. From each patient, about 8.9 milliliters of peripheral blood was collected into an EDTA anticoagulant tube. PBMCs were isolated by Ficoll Paque Plus density gradient separation without further T cell sorting. An Agilent 2100 Bioanalyzer and agarose gel were used to assess RNA quality, and a NanoDrop 2000 was used to measure RNA concentration. The method behind the library was multiplex PCR. Instrument used: Illumina HiSeq 4000. iRepertoire HTBI primers and Arm-PCR amplification of CDR3 regions were used to construct TCR beta libraries. Gel purification was performed on PCR products prior to sequencing. As for how the authors treated the data: Across samples, 60 to 80 TRBV and around 15 TRBJ segments were identified and used for gene usage analysis of CDR3 amino acid clonotypes. Filtered high-quality paired reads were merged into contigs using COPE and FqMerger. BLAST was used to align contigs to IMGT TRBV, TRBD and TRBJ reference genes, with CDR3 defined following IMGT. Highly expanded clones were defined as clonotypes with a frequency above 0.1%. Repertoire diversity was measured by Shannon entropy, and V-J evenness by the Gini coefficient. A clonotype was considered public if more than one individual shared it. The public reads were quality trimmed at Q25 with fastp and then assembled into clones with MiXCR by TCRdb, keeping productive beta chains. Each entry merges the rows of one CDR3 protein and shows their most common DNA and genes. Clone size and V and J calls follow TCRdb, not the original study. This sample gives about 530,000 distinct CDR3 sequences in total; roughly 16% of them show up just once. The ten largest clones represent roughly 25% of the sample.

V and J lose 0 bases and 0 bases, and a span of 6 bases separates them. The CDR3 sequence holds 16 residues, the cysteine and phenylalanine included. Only CDR3 DNA is held: 48 bases, read in frame from base 1. From a lookup of the germline V gene, CDR1 and CDR2 are LGHNA and YNFKEQ. This clonotype turned up a few times. It has no known antigen specificity. The record has no base qualities; no much larger clone is one base away. The same sample was also used in a study of T cells in Graves' hyperthyroidism and ophthalmopathy. The second study also describes: A patient counted as having stable Graves' hyperthyroidism if no progression to ophthalmopathy occurred over 18 months of follow-up. Hyperthyroidism patients were aged 18 to 65 years and newly diagnosed, with disease duration of less than 2 months. Exclusion was applied to patients with uncontrolled infections, other autoimmune diseases, pregnancy or lactation. Diagnoses were based on clinical symptoms, serum thyroxine and TRAb, thyroid ultrasound and orbital computed tomography. For the first round of RT-PCR on the TCR CDR3, the HTBI primer set was used together with the Qiagen OneStep RT-PCR kit. Most expanded thyroid clonotypes (frequency above 0.001) were also detected in blood, a finding suggesting that blood repertoires may reflect thyroid immune responses. In cross-validation, a model built on a 13 V-J signature told ophthalmopathy apart from stable hyperthyroidism with less than 90% sensitivity and about 81% specificity, and in testing the same model reached 80%/75%. During validation, the model predicted progression to ophthalmopathy a median of around six months ahead of onset, with 60% to 71% sensitivity and 72% to 85% specificity. A discovery cohort of fewer than 110 patients, roughly 43 with Graves' ophthalmopathy and 55 to 65 with stable Graves' hyperthyroidism, was used to find distinguishing TCR V-J signatures. Prospective prediction of ophthalmopathy was tested in an independent validation cohort consisting of 18 to 20 hyperthyroidism patients and over 15 patients who later progressed to ophthalmopathy. The approximately 98 discovery patients were randomly divided into training and test sets at a 7:3 ratio. In six Graves' hyperthyroidism patients, the study also compared T-cell repertoires from thyroid tissue with T-cell repertoires from blood. Following sampling, methimazole starting at 30 mg daily was given to hyperthyroidism patients, and high-dose intravenous methylprednisolone was given to ophthalmopathy patients. Libraries were constructed in a second round of multiplex PCR, after which size selection and purification were performed. Paired-end sequencing of the libraries was performed with 100 bp reads on an Illumina HiSeq2000. SOAPnuke was used to process the raw data, with reads discarded if the reads contained adapters or uncalled bases, had a mean Phred below 15, or lacked an exact constant-primer or identifier match. High-quality paired reads were merged using COPE v1.2.5, and each unique nucleotide sequence was defined as a clonotype. MiTCR v1.1 was used to align the clonotypes against IMGT TRBV, TRBD and TRBJ reference segments. The analysis included only V-J combinations with a frequency above 0.0001, which together covered 98% to 99.2% of the repertoires. A TCS score was defined as the ratio between F50 (clonal expansion) and ExV (chaos), using BLOSUM62-based TCRdist between CDR3 peptides within each V-J. Welch's t-statistics and random forest reduced 500 to 650 V-J features to 13, which were used in a naive Bayes classifier (R e1071). Sample size was not statistically predetermined, and blinding of investigators to group allocation was not performed. The paper reports TCR Vbeta CDR3 sequencing of approximately 140 peripheral blood samples: 43 ophthalmopathy, around 80 hyperthyroidism and around 17 progressor patients.

The sample in question was peripheral blood mononuclear cells (PBMCs), obtained at new diagnosis, from a patient treated with antithyroid drugs. The TCR comes from a woman aged 35-65 years with Graves disease. Donor details come from another sample of the same person, matched by shared clones. The chain employs TRBV4-2 and TRBJ1-6, with no reliable assignment of the D segment. The DNA is TGTGCCAGCAGCCAAGATTGGAGCTCCTATAATTCACCCCTCCACTTT. Its translation reads: CASSQDWSSYNSPLHF.